The 21 T cell receptor beta chains reported below all come from one sample, sequenced in a study of blood T cell repertoires in COVID-19. Sequencing used immunoSEQ multiplex PCR; TCRdb keeps in-frame clones, though not all of them. The sample records approximately 160,000 clones, roughly 77% being singletons. Source material: peripheral blood. The receptors were sampled from a human donor in a cohort sampled during active COVID-19.

The chain uses TRBV2 and TRBJ2-3; 13 bases are a match to TRBD2. The trim removed 4 bases at V and 0 bases at J, leaving 1 base unmatched. Germline values: CDR1 SNHLY, CDR2 FYNNEI. The CDR3 spans 16 residues. CDR3 loop: CASSGTSGSSTDTQYF. CDR3 nucleotides: TGTGCCAGCAGTGGGACTAGCGGGAGCAGCACAGATACGCAGTATTTT. Supplemented by reference TRBV2 and TRBJ2-3, the full variable domain reads EPEVTQTPSHQVTQMGQEVILRCVPISNHLYFYWYRQILGQKVEFLVSFYNNEISEKSEIFDDQFSVERPDGSNFTLKIRSTKLEDSAMYFCASSGTSGSSTDTQYFGPGTRLTVL.

The chain combines TRBV4-3 with TRBJ1-2; tentative D call: TRBD1 (5 bases). The V gene lost 4 bases and the J gene lost 4 bases, with 16 bases spanning the gap. The CDR3 has 15 amino acids. CDR1 LGHNA and CDR2 YSLEER come from the germline V gene. The CDR3 nucleotides read TGCGCCAGCAGCCCTACCCCCAGGGAAGGCTATGGCTACACCTTC. Its protein product is CASSPTPREGYGYTF.

This clone was picked up a small number of times. The rearrangement joins TRBV27 to TRBJ1-3, with TRBD1 matching over 7 bases. Trimming removed 6 bases from V and 1 base from J; junction bases left unmatched: 3. There are 14 residues in the CDR3. Germline loops: CDR1 MNHEY, CDR2 SMNVEV (reference sequence). In DNA, the CDR3 is TGTGCCAGCAGCGGCAGGGGGTCTGGAAACACCATATATTTT. Protein product: CASSGRGSGNTIYF.

V is TRBV19 and J is TRBJ2-5, with D maybe TRBD1 (7 bases). The CDR3 is 13 residues long. Germline-derived CDR1 and CDR2 are LNHDA and SQIVND (reference sequence). Trimming took 9 bases from V and 5 from J, leaving 16 bases between them. This CDR3 is CASGGGGRETQYF. DNA for the CDR3: TGTGCCAGCGGAGGGGGCGGGCGGGAGACCCAGTACTTC.

The chain has TRBV6-5 and TRBJ1-1; 9 positions agree with TRBD1. The CDR3 contains 14 residues. V shed 6 bases, J shed 3 bases, and the junction held 5 bases outside the gene matches. Germline V lookup: CDR1 MNHEY, CDR2 SVGAGI. The CDR3: CASRTGGSDTEAFF. The CDR3 DNA reads TGTGCCAGCAGAACAGGGGGCTCGGACACTGAAGCTTTCTTT.

Note on this clone: The sample has other DNA sequences that encode this CDR3 too. This chain joins TRBV18 and TRBJ2-5; a weak D match, TRBD1 (5 bases). Trimming removed 4 bases from V and 2 bases from J, with 5 bases in between. The length of the CDR3 is 12 residues. Germline CDR1 KGHSH, CDR2 LQKENI. CDR3 sequence (DNA): TGTGCCAGCTCACGACAGCAAGAGACCCAGTACTTC. Its protein is CASSRQQETQYF.

The V and J genes are TRBV27 and TRBJ2-7; D not certain. V lost 8 bases and J lost 4, with 12 bases in between. The germline V gene has CDR1 MNHEY and CDR2 SMNVEV (reference sequence). There are 12 residues in the CDR3. The CDR3 bases are TGTGCCAGCGGTGATGATCGGTACGAGCAGTACTTC. Protein: CASGDDRYEQYF.

Here the CDR3 DNA reads TGTGCCAGCAGTTACCCGGGACTAGCGGGAGTACACGAGCAGTACTTC. Translating gives CASSYPGLAGVHEQYF. The chain carries TRBV6-6 and TRBJ2-7, with 14 bases fitting TRBD2. This CDR3 has 16 residues. CDR1 is MNHNY, CDR2 SVGAGI, per germline (reference sequence). V was clipped by 2 bases and J by 5 bases; unmatched bases: 5.

This chain links TRBV9 with TRBJ2-7; no reliable D call. V was pared by 4 bases and J by 2 bases, with 10 bases between. Germline-derived CDR1 and CDR2 are SGDLS and YYNGEE. This CDR3 is 13 amino acids long. CDR3 coding DNA: TGTGCCAGCAGCTTAAGTGGCACCTACGAGCAGTACTTC. This gives the protein CASSLSGTYEQYF.

V and J are TRBV11-2 and TRBJ2-2; TRBD2 aligns across 7 bases. V was pared by 5 bases and J by 1 base, with 10 bases of the junction left unmatched. The CDR3 is 17 residues long. CDR1 and CDR2 (germline): SGHAT, FQNNGV. As DNA, the CDR3 is TGTGCCAGCAGCGTCAGCGTAGCGGGCGGGAACACCGGGGAGCTGTTTTTT. This codes for CASSVSVAGGNTGELFF.

The V and J genes are TRBV15 and TRBJ1-6, with unresolved D. Trimming pared 9 bases from V and 6 bases from J, leaving 12 bases between. The germline gives CDR1 LNHNV, CDR2 YYDKDF (reference sequence). The CDR3 runs 13 residues. The CDR3 loop is CATGDFSNSPLHF. The CDR3 region has the DNA TGTGCCACGGGAGACTTTTCTAATTCACCCCTCCACTTT.

A single count supports this clone. The genes are TRBV7-3 and TRBJ2-3, with a possible D match to TRBD2 (5 bases). The V gene lost 1 base and the J gene lost 3 bases, with 11 bases spanning the gap. This CDR3 comprises 15 residues. Germline assignment: CDR1 SGHTA and CDR2 FQGTGA. The CDR3 sequence: CASSLSSRGTDTQYF. The CDR3 DNA sequence: TGTGCCAGCAGCTTAAGTTCTAGAGGGACAGATACGCAGTATTTT.

This chain connects TRBV7-8 to TRBJ2-1, with 11 nucleotides matching TRBD2. V gave up 3 bases and J gave up 10 bases; unmatched junction bases: 23. The CDR3 extends over 20 amino acids. The germline V gene has CDR1 SGHVS and CDR2 FQNEAQ. Written as DNA, the CDR3 is TGTGCCAGCAGCTTCGTGCGGGCCCCTTTTACTAGCGGGAGCCAAGAAGAGCAGTTCTTC. Translation gives CASSFVRAPFTSGSQEEQFF.

This sequence joins TRBV6-5 and TRBJ1-1, with a possible D match to TRBD1 (6 bases). The germline gives CDR1 MNHEY, CDR2 SVGAGI. CDR3 length: 14 amino acids. Trimming took off 7 bases at V and 1 base at J, with 13 bases between the two ends. The CDR3 spells CASTLDRTNTEAFF. CDR3 bases: TGTGCCAGCACCTTAGACAGGACGAACACTGAAGCTTTCTTT.

There are many counts of this clone. The rearrangement uses TRBV10-2 and TRBJ1-4, with TRBD1 matching over 10 bases. With V trimmed by 4 bases and J by 11 bases, 4 bases remained unmatched. The CDR3 covers 13 residues. Germline V gene lookup returns CDR1 WSHSY and CDR2 SAAADI. CDR3 nucleotide sequence: TGCGCCAGCAGTGGGACAGGGGGTGACAAACTGTTTTTT. It codes for CASSGTGGDKLFF.

The chain combines TRBV7-8 with TRBJ2-1; 7 bases are a match to TRBD2. J lost 0 bases, V lost 5 bases, and 10 bases had no gene match. The germline CDR1 and CDR2 sequences are SGHVS and FQNEAQ. CDR3 length: 17 residues. CDR3 in amino acids: CASSPSLGGRSYNEQFF. CDR3 in DNA: TGTGCCAGCAGCCCCTCCCTGGGAGGGCGCTCCTACAATGAGCAGTTCTTC.

The chain uses TRBV4-3 and TRBJ2-7, with TRBD1 identical over 7 bases. The CDR3 is made up of 13 amino acids. Looked up from germline, CDR1 is LGHNA and CDR2 is YSLEER. The J segment lost 4 bases and the V segment lost 3 bases, leaving 3 bases of the junction unmatched. CDR3 nucleotide sequence: TGCGCCAGCAGCCAGACAGGGATATACGAGCAGTACTTC. It translates to CASSQTGIYEQYF.

The chain combines TRBV5-6 with TRBJ1-5; TRBD1 might be the D (5 bases). Germline CDR1 SGHDT, CDR2 YYEEEE. This CDR3 comprises 14 residues. V lost 2 bases, J lost 3 bases, and 9 bases lay in between. CDR3 bases: TGTGCCAGCAGCTTTGGGGGGGACAATCAGCCCCAGCATTTT. Translating gives CASSFGGDNQPQHF.

With respect to this clone: This may be a read error: a much more frequent sequence differs by one nucleotide. The V call is TRBV14, the J call TRBJ1-1; a possible D gene is TRBD1 (6 bases). Germline assignment: CDR1 SGHDN and CDR2 FVKESK. V was trimmed by 1 base and J by 1 base, leaving 10 bases between them. The CDR3 runs 15 residues. The CDR3 spells CASSQGSRGNTEAFF. The CDR3 region has the DNA TGTGCCAGCAGCCAAGGTAGCAGGGGGAACACTGAAGCTTTCTTT.

The V gene is TRBV28, the J gene TRBJ2-5; no definite D call. This CDR3 is built from 15 residues. Trimming removed 1 base from V and 3 bases from J, with 12 bases in between. Germline values: CDR1 MDHEN, CDR2 SYDVKM. The CDR3 DNA follows: TGTGCCAGCAGTTTATCTGGGCGACACGAAGAGACCCAGTACTTC. It specifies CASSLSGRHEETQYF.

The V call is TRBV6-6, the J call TRBJ1-1; D unresolved. V lost 8 bases and J 12 bases, leaving 16 bases between the germline ends. Per germline, CDR1 MNHNY and CDR2 SVGAGI (reference sequence). CDR3 length: 11 residues. This CDR3 reads CASREYWTTFF. CDR3 nucleotide sequence: TGTGCCAGCCGGGAGTATTGGACGACTTTCTTT.